This T cell receptor beta chain was captured in a study of blood T cell repertoires in COVID-19. Looking at the study overall: COVID-19 samples, acute and convalescent, were from the United States, Italy and Spain. Sample material is recorded as cDNA or gDNA derived from T cells, B-cell-depleted T cells, or PBMCs.

On this clone itself: The sample contains more than one DNA sequence encoding this CDR3.

The V and J ends lost 11 bases and 3 bases, in that order; junction bases with no gene match: 4. Per the germline V gene, CDR1 is LNHDA and CDR2 is SQIVND (reference sequence). This CDR3 is built from 12 residues. As processed by the authors: Reference gene primer amplification gave estimated nucleated cell counts. Some clones are missing from TCRdb's copy, which holds only in-frame ones; the method was immunoSEQ multiplex PCR. The V and J calls and clone size come from that table; D and trimming were worked out from the DNA. The profile covers around 200,000 clones, with about 90% appearing a single time and around 1.5% taken by the ten largest.

The sample taken for sequencing was peripheral blood. The chain combines TRBV19 with TRBJ2-7; TRBD1 aligns across 10 bases. This clonotype originated in a man aged 18 to 35 with active or convalescent COVID-19. In DNA form, the CDR3 reads TGTGCCTCCCGGGACAGGGGCTACGAGCAGTACTTC. Translated, it gives CASRDRGYEQYF.